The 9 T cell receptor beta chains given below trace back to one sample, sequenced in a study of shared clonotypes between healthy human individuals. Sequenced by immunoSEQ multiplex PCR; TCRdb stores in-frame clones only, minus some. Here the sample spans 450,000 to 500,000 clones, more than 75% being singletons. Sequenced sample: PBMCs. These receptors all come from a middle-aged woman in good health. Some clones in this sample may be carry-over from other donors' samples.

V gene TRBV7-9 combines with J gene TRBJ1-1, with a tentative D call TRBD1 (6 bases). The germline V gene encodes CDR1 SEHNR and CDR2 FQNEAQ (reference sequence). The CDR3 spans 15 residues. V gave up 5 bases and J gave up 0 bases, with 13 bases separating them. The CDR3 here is CASSAQGHMNTEAFF. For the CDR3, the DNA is TGTGCCAGCAGCGCCCAGGGACACATGAACACTGAAGCTTTCTTT.

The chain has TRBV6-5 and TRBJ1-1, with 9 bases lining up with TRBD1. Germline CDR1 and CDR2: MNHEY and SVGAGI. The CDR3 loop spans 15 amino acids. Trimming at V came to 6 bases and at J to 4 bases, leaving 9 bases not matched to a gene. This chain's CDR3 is CASRGTGGAGTEAFF. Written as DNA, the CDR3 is TGTGCCAGCAGAGGTACAGGGGGCGCAGGCACTGAAGCTTTCTTT.

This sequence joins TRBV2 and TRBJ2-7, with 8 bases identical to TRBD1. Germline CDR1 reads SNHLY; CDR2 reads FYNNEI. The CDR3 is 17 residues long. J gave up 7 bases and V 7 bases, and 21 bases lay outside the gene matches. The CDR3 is CASTGMTGTGFGGEQYF. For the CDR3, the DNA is TGTGCCAGCACCGGAATGACCGGGACAGGATTCGGAGGGGAGCAGTACTTC.

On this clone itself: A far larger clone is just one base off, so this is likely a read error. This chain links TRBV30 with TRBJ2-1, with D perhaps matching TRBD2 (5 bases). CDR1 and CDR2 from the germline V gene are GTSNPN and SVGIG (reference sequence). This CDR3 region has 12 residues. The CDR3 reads CTWSGAYNEQFF. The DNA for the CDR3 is TGTACCTGGAGCGGCGCCTACAATGAGCAGTTCTTC.

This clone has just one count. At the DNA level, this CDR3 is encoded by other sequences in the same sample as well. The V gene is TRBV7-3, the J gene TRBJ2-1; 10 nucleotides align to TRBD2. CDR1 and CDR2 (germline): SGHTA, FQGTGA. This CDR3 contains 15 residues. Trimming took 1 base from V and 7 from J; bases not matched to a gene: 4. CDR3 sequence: CASSLRLAGANEQFF. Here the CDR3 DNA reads TGTGCCAGCAGCTTAAGGCTAGCGGGAGCGAATGAGCAGTTCTTC.

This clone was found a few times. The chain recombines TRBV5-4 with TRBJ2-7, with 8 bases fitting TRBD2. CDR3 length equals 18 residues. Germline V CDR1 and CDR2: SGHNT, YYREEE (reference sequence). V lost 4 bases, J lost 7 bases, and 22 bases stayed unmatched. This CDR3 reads CASSEGVHLGRASYEQYF. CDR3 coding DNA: TGTGCCAGCAGCGAGGGGGTCCATCTCGGGAGGGCCTCGTATGAGCAGTACTTC.

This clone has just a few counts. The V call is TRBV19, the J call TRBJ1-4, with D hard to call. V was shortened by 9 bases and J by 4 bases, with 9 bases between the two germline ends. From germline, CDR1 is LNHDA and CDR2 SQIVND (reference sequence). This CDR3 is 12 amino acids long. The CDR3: CASGRVNEKLFF. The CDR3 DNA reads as TGTGCCAGCGGACGGGTTAATGAAAAACTGTTTTTT.

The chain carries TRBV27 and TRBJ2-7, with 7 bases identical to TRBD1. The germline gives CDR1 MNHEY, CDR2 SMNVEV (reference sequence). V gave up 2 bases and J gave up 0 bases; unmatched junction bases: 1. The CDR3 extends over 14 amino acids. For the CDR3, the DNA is TGTGCCAGCAGTTTAAGGGGGCCCTCCTACGAGCAGTACTTC. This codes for CASSLRGPSYEQYF.

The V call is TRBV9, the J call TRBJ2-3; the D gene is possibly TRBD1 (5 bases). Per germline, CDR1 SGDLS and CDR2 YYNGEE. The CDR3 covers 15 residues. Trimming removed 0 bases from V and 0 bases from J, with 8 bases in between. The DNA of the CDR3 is TGTGCCAGCAGCGTAGGGACAACTAGCACAGATACGCAGTATTTT. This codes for CASSVGTTSTDTQYF.